The 25 T cell receptor beta chains below come from one sample, sequenced in a study of PD-L1 blockade in urothelial cancer. Sequencing was performed with immunoSEQ multiplex PCR; in TCRdb, only in-frame clones are kept and a portion is missing. The sample yields approximately 80,000 clones, about four fifths seen once. The source material was PBMCs, sampled around atezolizumab (anti-PD-L1) treatment. These receptors were collected from a man aged 70 or older with urothelial cancer.

The chain couples TRBV9 to TRBJ2-1; 11 bases match TRBD2. The CDR3 spans 16 residues. V was pared by 0 bases and J by 3 bases, with 2 bases of the junction left unmatched. From germline, CDR1 is SGDLS and CDR2 YYNGEE. DNA of the CDR3: TGTGCCAGCAGCGTAGCGGGACTAGCGGTCTACAATGAGCAGTTCTTC. Translating it yields CASSVAGLAVYNEQFF.

This clone came up once. The rearrangement links TRBV4-3 to TRBJ2-5, with TRBD1 as a possible D gene (6 bases). The assigned J gene may be wrong: the sequence end matches TRBJ2-7 better. This CDR3 has 16 residues. Germline loops: CDR1 LGHNA, CDR2 YSLEER. The DNA of the CDR3 is TGCGCCAGCAGCCAAGATCCCTGGACAGCGTCCTACGAGCAGTACTTC. Protein: CASSQDPWTASYEQYF.

V is TRBV7-9 and J is TRBJ2-5, with 8 positions matching TRBD1. The CDR3 totals 14 residues. CDR1 is SEHNR and CDR2 is FQNEAQ in the germline V gene (reference sequence). J lost 3 bases, V lost 3 bases, and 3 bases had no gene match. CDR3 sequence (DNA): TGTGCCAGCAGCTTCAGGACAGGGAAAGAGACCCAGTACTTC. This encodes CASSFRTGKETQYF.

V gene TRBV5-4 combines with J gene TRBJ1-2, with TRBD1 matching over 10 bases. This CDR3 has 16 residues. Per the germline V gene, CDR1 is SGHNT and CDR2 is YYREEE (reference sequence). V trimming: 0 bases; J trimming: 5 bases; junction bases outside the gene matches: 7. The CDR3 reads CASSLGGLGQGYGYTF. CDR3 DNA: TGTGCCAGCAGCTTGGGGGGCTTGGGACAGGGGTATGGCTACACCTTC.

This clone was seen many times. V is TRBV7-7 and J is TRBJ1-4; a possible D gene is TRBD1 (5 bases). Trimming shortened V by 2 bases and J by 1 base, and 8 bases separated the two germline ends. There are 15 residues in the CDR3. Germline V gene sequence: CDR1 SSHAT, CDR2 FNYEAQ (reference sequence). CDR3 amino acids: CASSLLGGTNEKLFF. CDR3 nucleotides: TGTGCCAGCAGCTTACTGGGGGGAACTAATGAAAAACTGTTTTTT.

This chain connects TRBV10-3 to TRBJ1-1, with D unresolved. Trimming removed 9 bases at V and 5 bases at J, with 10 bases between. The germline CDR1 and CDR2 sequences are ENHRY and SYGVKD. This CDR3 is built from 11 residues. CDR3 sequence (DNA): TGTGCCATAGGAGGGAGGACTGAAGCTTTCTTT. Translation: CAIGGRTEAFF.

This rearrangement joins TRBV21-1 to TRBJ2-1; TRBD1 is the table's D call, not checked against the DNA. TRBV21-1 is deemed a pseudogene. CDR3 length: 15 amino acids. CDR3 DNA sequence: TGTGCCAGCAGCAAAGACGGGGACAGGGTCAATGAGCAGTTCTTC. Protein sequence: CASSKDGDRVNEQFF.

The chain joins TRBV23-1 to TRBJ1-5, with D possibly matching TRBD1 (6 bases). TRBV23-1 is flagged as an ORF with uncertain function. CDR3 length: 15 residues. V shed 2 bases and J shed 2 bases, with 10 bases lying between them. The CDR3, as DNA: TGCGCCAGCAGTCAACCAGGGGTTGGCAATCAGCCCCAGCATTTT. This gives the protein CASSQPGVGNQPQHF.

This sequence joins TRBV5-4 and TRBJ2-7; TRBD2 is a possible D gene (6 bases). The germline gives CDR1 SGHNT, CDR2 YYREEE (reference sequence). The V and J ends lost 3 bases and 7 bases respectively, with 14 bases between them. The CDR3 loop spans 13 amino acids. The CDR3 nucleotides read TGTGCCAGCAGCTCCTGGACTCGGGGGGAGCAGTACTTC. It specifies CASSSWTRGEQYF. The full variable domain, completed using reference TRBV5-4 and TRBJ2-7, is ETGVTQSPTHLIKTRGQQVTLRCSSQSGHNTVSWYQQALGQGPQFIFQYYREEENGRGNFPPRFSGLQFPNYSSELNVNALELDDSALYLCASSSWTRGEQYFGPGTRLTVT.

This clone turned up a few times. The chain has TRBV30 and TRBJ1-5; D is uncertain. This CDR3 region has 14 residues. The V and J ends lost 0 bases and 3 bases respectively, with 9 bases between them. The germline V gene has CDR1 GTSNPN and CDR2 SVGIG (reference sequence). The CDR3 protein is CAWSVPWANQPQHF. Written as DNA, the CDR3 is TGTGCCTGGAGTGTACCCTGGGCCAATCAGCCCCAGCATTTT. Complete variable domain (other parts from reference TRBV30 and TRBJ1-5): SQTIHQWPATLVQPVGSPLSLECTVEGTSNPNLYWYRQAAGRGLQLLFYSVGIGQISSEVPQNLSASRPQDRQFILSSKKLLLSDSGFYLCAWSVPWANQPQHFGDGTRLSIL.

The DNA of the CDR3 is TGTGCCAGCAGCCTGCCACAGGGGGTCACCGGGGAGCTGTTTTTT. It translates to CASSLPQGVTGELFF. This chain uses TRBV7-9 with TRBJ2-2; 8 positions agree with TRBD1. With 5 bases clipped from V and 4 bases from J, the junction kept 6 bases outside the gene matches. This CDR3 region has 15 residues. Germline V gives CDR1 SEHNR, CDR2 FQNEAQ (reference sequence).

This clone came up once. The chain uses TRBV2 and TRBJ1-3; D not resolved. In germline, CDR1 is SNHLY, CDR2 FYNNEI. Trimming took 4 bases from V and 0 from J, leaving 10 bases between them. CDR3 length: 15 amino acids. CDR3 coding DNA: TGTGCCAGCAGTGTTCAACAGCACTCTGGAAACACCATATATTTT. As protein: CASSVQQHSGNTIYF.

J is TRBJ1-4 and V is TRBV5-6; D possibly corresponds to TRBD1 (5 bases). CDR1 and CDR2 from the germline V gene are SGHDT and YYEEEE. The V end lost 3 bases, the J end lost 0 bases, and 9 bases lay between the germline ends. The CDR3 covers 15 residues. CDR3 region: CASSSWGATNEKLFF. CDR3 bases: TGTGCCAGCAGCTCCTGGGGGGCAACTAATGAAAAACTGTTTTTT.

The chain combines TRBV5-6 with TRBJ1-3; 7 nucleotides agree with TRBD1. After removal of 4 bases from V and 4 bases from J, the junction contained 11 bases not matched to a gene. The germline V gene encodes CDR1 SGHDT and CDR2 YYEEEE. The CDR3 runs to 16 residues. CDR3 region: CASSLLTGWGGNTIYF. Written as DNA, the CDR3 is TGTGCCAGCAGCCTACTGACAGGGTGGGGAGGAAACACCATATATTTT.

The chain couples TRBV7-2 to TRBJ2-3; the match to TRBD2 covers 8 bases. Germline CDR1 SGHTA, CDR2 FQGNSA. Trimming at V came to 3 bases and at J to 5 bases, leaving 7 bases not matched to a gene. The CDR3 runs to 15 residues. The CDR3 reads CASSFLLAGGDTQYF. For the CDR3, the DNA is TGTGCCAGCAGCTTTTTGTTGGCGGGAGGAGATACGCAGTATTTT.

The V call is TRBV19, the J call TRBJ2-7, with 8 bases aligning to TRBD1. Germline CDR1 reads LNHDA; CDR2 reads SQIVND (reference sequence). The V segment lost 4 bases and the J segment 4 bases; nucleotides outside the gene matches: 9. This CDR3 has 15 amino acids. Written as DNA, the CDR3 is TGTGCCAGTAGTAGACAGACAGGGGTGGGATACGAGCAGTACTTC. It translates to CASSRQTGVGYEQYF. Together with reference TRBV19 and TRBJ2-7, the CDR3 gives the full variable domain: DGGITQSPKYLFRKEGQNVTLSCEQNLNHDAMYWYRQDPGQGLRLIYYSQIVNDFQKGDIAEGYSVSREKKESFPLTVTSAQKNPTAFYLCASSRQTGVGYEQYFGPGTRLTVT.

This clone was counted only a few times. V gene TRBV2 combines with J gene TRBJ1-1; D ambiguous. V lost 4 bases and J lost 4, with 7 bases in between. Germline V gene lookup returns CDR1 SNHLY and CDR2 FYNNEI. The length of the CDR3 is 12 residues. The CDR3 here is CASSALITEAFF. The DNA of the CDR3 is TGTGCCAGCAGTGCACTGATCACTGAAGCTTTCTTT.

This chain connects TRBV6-5 to TRBJ1-3, with D maybe TRBD1 (6 bases). The V end was cut by 5 bases, the J end by 1 base, with 9 bases between. This CDR3 contains 14 residues. Germline values: CDR1 MNHEY, CDR2 SVGAGI. The CDR3 DNA reads TGTGCCAGCAGTAACAGGGTATCTGGAAACACCATATATTTT. It translates to CASSNRVSGNTIYF.

V and J are TRBV5-6 and TRBJ1-4; 7 bases fit TRBD1. Germline CDR1 is SGHDT and CDR2 is YYEEEE. The CDR3 length is 14 residues. The V and J ends lost 2 bases and 4 bases, in that order; junction bases with no gene match: 2. CDR3 nucleotide sequence: TGTGCCAGCAGCTTACAGGGGTTTAATGAAAAACTGTTTTTT. This encodes CASSLQGFNEKLFF.

The chain combines TRBV27 with TRBJ2-3, with D possibly matching TRBD1 (6 bases). Trimming pared 2 bases from V and 4 bases from J, leaving 16 bases between. The germline gives CDR1 MNHEY, CDR2 SMNVEV (reference sequence). There are 16 residues in the CDR3. As DNA, the CDR3 is TGTGCCAGCAGTTTACCCCCCAATGCAGGGGCAGATACGCAGTATTTT. This gives the protein CASSLPPNAGADTQYF.

V and J are TRBV6-1 and TRBJ2-3, with D possibly matching TRBD1 (6 bases). The germline V gene encodes CDR1 MNHNS and CDR2 SASEGT. V was shortened by 6 bases and J by 4 bases, with 11 bases between the two germline ends. This CDR3 is built from 13 residues. The CDR3 here is CASRTDRADTQYF. In nucleotides, the CDR3 is TGTGCCAGCAGAACGGACAGAGCAGATACGCAGTATTTT.

This sequence joins TRBV7-2 and TRBJ2-2; TRBD2 matches at 12 bases. This CDR3 has 15 residues. The J segment lost 4 bases and the V segment lost 6 bases, leaving 3 bases of the junction unmatched. Germline-derived CDR1 and CDR2 are SGHTA and FQGNSA. The DNA for the CDR3 is TGTGCCAGCAGACTAGCGGGAGGAACCACCGGGGAGCTGTTTTTT. Its protein product is CASRLAGGTTGELFF.

This clone has just a few counts. The chain uses TRBV7-2 and TRBJ2-5, with TRBD1 matching over 8 bases. This CDR3 has 15 amino acids. V shed 5 bases and J 4 bases; nucleotides not matched to a gene: 9. Germline V gene data show CDR1 as SGHTA and CDR2 as FQGNSA. CDR3 DNA: TGTGCCAGCAGCCCCCGGGACAGGTGGGGAGAGACCCAGTACTTC. Amino acids: CASSPRDRWGETQYF.

The rearrangement links TRBV6-5 to TRBJ1-2; 8 nucleotides align to TRBD1. The CDR3 is 13 residues long. CDR1 MNHEY and CDR2 SVGAGI come from the germline V gene. The ends lost 6 bases at V and 6 bases at J; junction bases unmatched: 6. CDR3 loop: CASSLDRVHGYTF. CDR3 DNA: TGTGCCAGCAGCTTGGACAGGGTCCATGGCTACACCTTC.

The sample holds one count of this clone. This sequence joins TRBV7-9 and TRBJ2-4; 7 bases align to TRBD1. Germline CDR1 and CDR2: SEHNR and FQNEAQ (reference sequence). V lost 5 bases to trimming and J lost 0 bases; unmatched junction nucleotides: 7. The CDR3 totals 16 residues. The CDR3 here is CASSHLTGEAKNIQYF. CDR3 DNA sequence: TGTGCCAGCAGCCACCTTACAGGGGAAGCCAAAAACATTCAGTACTTC.